Below are 19 T cell receptor beta chains sequenced from a single sample in a study of T cells in Graves' hyperthyroidism and ophthalmopathy. RNA transcripts were the template for amplifying TCR beta CDR3 regions. HTBI primers were used for first-round RT-PCR of the TCR CDR3. A single record per CDR3 protein comes from TCRdb applying MiXCR to the multiplex PCR reads. The repertoire holds about 540,000 distinct CDR3 sequences, with more than 45% as singletons. The specimen sequenced was peripheral blood or thyroid tissue (not recorded which). The receptor set was obtained from a woman younger than 35 with Graves' hyperthyroidism.

At least ten counts were recorded for this clonotype. The chain is built from TRBV14 and TRBJ1-3; D is undetermined. The CDR3 is made up of 13 amino acids. CDR1 SGHDN and CDR2 FVKESK come from the germline V gene. The V gene lost 1 base and the J gene lost 4 bases, with 5 bases spanning the gap. This CDR3 reads CASSQGLGNTIYF. The CDR3 region has the DNA TGTGCCAGCAGCCAAGGGCTGGGAAACACCATATATTTT.

The chain couples TRBV7-8 to TRBJ2-2, with a tentative D call TRBD1 (6 bases). CDR3 length: 12 amino acids. Germline values: CDR1 SGHVS, CDR2 FQNEAQ. V shed 3 bases and J shed 8 bases, with 7 bases lying between them. The CDR3 here is CASSLDSGELFF. In nucleotides, the CDR3 is TGTGCCAGCAGCTTGGACAGTGGGGAGCTGTTTTTT.

The V gene is TRBV7-9, the J gene TRBJ2-7; a possible D gene is TRBD1 (5 bases). Germline loops: CDR1 SEHNR, CDR2 FQNEAQ (reference sequence). Trimming removed 5 bases at V and 5 bases at J, with 19 bases between. The CDR3 is made up of 15 amino acids. The CDR3: CASSQINQGIHEQYF. In DNA form, the CDR3 reads TGTGCCAGCAGCCAAATTAATCAGGGTATCCACGAGCAGTACTTC.

V usage is TRBV25-1 and J usage is TRBJ1-2; perhaps TRBD1 as D (6 bases). Per germline, CDR1 MGHDK and CDR2 SYGVNS. The CDR3 covers 16 residues. V was clipped by 2 bases and J by 7 bases, with 20 bases between them. The CDR3 reads CASSEVGRQESLGYTF. The CDR3 DNA follows: TGTGCCAGCAGTGAAGTGGGGCGACAGGAAAGTCTTGGCTACACCTTC.

The chain combines TRBV19 with TRBJ2-5, with TRBD1 as a possible D gene (6 bases). This CDR3 region has 16 residues. Trimming stripped 6 bases from V and 11 bases from J, with 28 bases between. Germline assignment: CDR1 LNHDA and CDR2 SQIVND (reference sequence). CDR3 nucleotide sequence: TGTGCCAGTAGCCGACCCGGGACACTTAGCACAGATACGCAGTACTTC. It specifies CASSRPGTLSTDTQYF.

This clonotype was observed a few times. The genes are TRBV9 and TRBJ2-7; D possibly matches TRBD1 or TRBD2 (6 bases each). The germline gives CDR1 SGDLS, CDR2 YYNGEE. Trimming cost V 1 base and J 2 bases, with 13 bases left between them. The CDR3 loop spans 15 amino acids. This CDR3 reads CASSVMGGPAYEQYF. The CDR3 DNA follows: TGTGCCAGCAGCGTAATGGGGGGCCCCGCCTACGAGCAGTACTTC.

The chain joins TRBV2 to TRBJ1-2; no definite D call. This CDR3 spans 13 amino acids. V was clipped by 5 bases and J by 7 bases, with 14 bases between them. Germline CDR1 reads SNHLY; CDR2 reads FYNNEI. CDR3 region: CASSLQLYAGYTF. Written as DNA, the CDR3 is TGTGCCAGCAGTTTACAGCTGTATGCTGGCTACACCTTC. Looking up the rest from reference TRBV2 and TRBJ1-2 gives the full variable domain: EPEVTQTPSHQVTQMGQEVILRCVPISNHLYFYWYRQILGQKVEFLVSFYNNEISEKSEIFDDQFSVERPDGSNFTLKIRSTKLEDSAMYFCASSLQLYAGYTFGSGTRLTVV.

The chain recombines TRBV7-2 with TRBJ2-5; 12 nucleotides align to TRBD2. The CDR3 covers 17 residues. V lost 0 bases, J lost 2 bases, and 4 bases stayed unmatched. Germline loops: CDR1 SGHTA, CDR2 FQGNSA. In DNA, the CDR3 is TGTGCCAGCAGCTTAGCTGGGACTAGCGGGCTGCAAGAGACCCAGTACTTC. Translation gives CASSLAGTSGLQETQYF.

The chain combines TRBV5-1 with TRBJ2-7; TRBD1 agrees at 9 bases. V was pared by 1 base and J by 6 bases, with 5 bases of the junction left unmatched. The CDR3 has 14 amino acids. Germline CDR1 SGHRS, CDR2 YFSETQ. CDR3 loop: CASSLSDRGIEQYF. Here the CDR3 DNA reads TGCGCCAGCAGCTTGTCGGACAGGGGAATCGAGCAGTACTTC.

This clonotype has just a few counts. The CDR3 DNA is TGTGCCACCAGTGATACGGGACACCGCACAGATACGCAGTATTTT. This translates into CATSDTGHRTDTQYF. The gene calls are TRBV24-1 and TRBJ2-3; maybe TRBD1 (6 bases). Germline loops: CDR1 KGHDR, CDR2 SFDVKD. CDR3 length equals 15 residues. The V gene lost 3 bases and the J gene lost 1 base, with 10 bases spanning the gap.

To note about this clonotype: The CDR3 does not end in the conserved phenylalanine or tryptophan, so this is likely a read error. The DNA is left out, because the CDR3 cannot be placed on it with certainty; the CDR3 is given as TCRdb lists it. V gene TRBV7-6 combines with J gene TRBJ2-7; the D call in the table, TRBD1, was not verified against the DNA. With termini counted, the CDR3 has 10 amino acids. Per germline, CDR1 SGHVS and CDR2 FNYEAQ. The CDR3 region is CASSLGDRSY.

The chain recombines TRBV4-1 with TRBJ2-2; D might be TRBD1 (7 bases). CDR3 length: 16 amino acids. Trimming cost V 0 bases and J 5 bases, with 13 bases left between them. The germline V gene encodes CDR1 MGHRA and CDR2 YSYEKL. CDR3 sequence (DNA): TGCGCCAGCAGCCAAGATCCCAGGGGGAGGACCGGGGAGCTGTTTTTT. It translates to CASSQDPRGRTGELFF.

This clonotype was recorded at least ten times. The rearrangement links TRBV7-9 to TRBJ1-5; D not certain. Germline-derived CDR1 and CDR2 are SEHNR and FQNEAQ (reference sequence). The V gene lost 3 bases and the J gene lost 0 bases, with 15 bases spanning the gap. CDR3 length: 17 residues. CDR3 residues: CASSFLGREDSNQPQHF. The CDR3 region has the DNA TGTGCCAGCAGCTTCCTCGGGAGAGAAGATAGCAATCAGCCCCAGCATTTT.

About this clonotype itself: The junction shows a germline mismatch at one end, possibly a read error. The chain has TRBV11-2 and TRBJ1-1; 7 bases are a match to TRBD1. Germline values: CDR1 SGHAT, CDR2 FQNNGV. CDR3 length equals 15 residues. The CDR3 here is CASSQRGQTIPEASF. The CDR3 nucleotides are TGTGCCAGCAGCCAGAGGGGACAGACGATTCCCGAAGCTTCCTTT.

The chain links TRBV7-9 to TRBJ1-4, with TRBD1 identical over 7 bases. CDR3 size: 14 residues. The V gene's germline CDR1 is SEHNR and CDR2 FQNEAQ (reference sequence). V lost 5 bases, J lost 7 bases, and 7 bases stayed unmatched. CDR3 region: CASSATGVREKLFF. CDR3 coding DNA: TGTGCCAGCAGCGCCACAGGGGTACGTGAAAAACTGTTTTTT.

This clonotype has a single count. This may come from a read error, since a much larger clone is one base off. The CDR3 DNA reads as TGTGCCAGCTCCCTCCTACAGGTAGACGAGCAGTACTTC. Encoded protein: CASSLLQVDEQYF. The J gene is TRBJ2-7, the V gene TRBV6-2 or TRBV6-3; D may be TRBD1 (5 bases). The CDR3 sequence is 13 residues long. Germline CDR1 and CDR2: MNHEY and SVGEGT. V shed 8 bases and J shed 5 bases, with 16 bases lying between them.

J is TRBJ2-5 and V is TRBV2; unclear D gene. This CDR3 has 12 amino acids. Trimming took off 4 bases at V and 5 bases at J, with 8 bases between the two ends. Germline CDR1 and CDR2: SNHLY and FYNNEI. CDR3 DNA: TGTGCCAGCAGTGGGGCTTGGGAGACCCAGTACTTC. This translates into CASSGAWETQYF.

Concerning this clonotype: A read error is possible here, since a much larger clone lies one base away. V gene TRBV7-8 combines with J gene TRBJ1-1; 8 nucleotides line up with TRBD1. Germline CDR1 is SGHVS and CDR2 is FQNEAQ. Trimming took 5 bases from V and 6 from J; bases not matched to a gene: 8. The CDR3 loop spans 14 amino acids. For the CDR3, the DNA is TGTGCCAGCAGCATCCTGGACAGGGACGCTGAAGCTTTCTTT. Translation gives CASSILDRDAEAFF.

This chain links TRBV6-5 with TRBJ2-2; 9 bases match TRBD2. Germline assignment: CDR1 MNHEY and CDR2 SVGAGI. The CDR3 covers 16 residues. The junction had 10 bases not matched to a gene; V was cut back by 6 bases and J by 5 bases. The CDR3 DNA reads as TGTGCCAGCAGCCTCCGGACTAGCGAGAGGACCGGGGAGCTGTTTTTT. Encoded protein: CASSLRTSERTGELFF.